In its sample, the clone carrying this T cell receptor beta chain was seen once. This CDR3 is built from 16 residues. Germline V gene data show CDR1 as LNHDA and CDR2 as SQIVND (reference sequence). V shed 5 bases, J shed 1 base, and the junction held 10 bases outside the gene matches. The data stem from a study of T cell changes during pregnancy in multiple sclerosis. The protocol was immunoSEQ multiplex PCR, while the TCRdb copy is restricted to in-frame clones and leaves out a portion. The sample lists approximately 60,000 clones; 90% to 95% were seen once. The sequence derives from a female donor with multiple sclerosis, enrolled in a pregnancy study. The rearrangement links TRBV19 to TRBJ2-7; 8 bases are a match to TRBD1. Sample: CD8+ T cells from peripheral blood mononuclear cells, taken in the third trimester of pregnancy. CDR3: CASSEGDRGWSYEQYF. Here the CDR3 DNA reads TGTGCCAGTAGTGAGGGAGACAGGGGTTGGTCCTACGAGCAGTACTTC. The full variable domain, in which reference TRBV19 and TRBJ2-7 provide the parts outside the CDR3, is DGGITQSPKYLFRKEGQNVTLSCEQNLNHDAMYWYRQDPGQGLRLIYYSQIVNDFQKGDIAEGYSVSREKKESFPLTVTSAQKNPTAFYLCASSEGDRGWSYEQYFGPGTRLTVT.